These T cell receptor beta chains were read from a single sample in a study of shared clonotypes between healthy human individuals. This table comes from immunoSEQ multiplex PCR, and its TCRdb copy is limited to in-frame clones, with some not included. The data contain roughly 1,500,000 clones, approximately 98% of them seen just once; the ten biggest clones take up 0.4% to 0.55%. What was sequenced was naive CD4+ T cells sorted from blood. These receptors were taken from a man under 40 in good health. Both conserved end residues are part of each CDR3. The D gene is left open where the match is weak. A clone size is listed for some rows: how often the clone was seen (once, few, many), or a class if it is expanded.

TRBD2 | TRBJ2-5 | TRBV5-1 | NA | CASSLAGLAEETQYF | TGCGCCAGCAGCTTGGCCGGACTAGCGGAAGAGACCCAGTACTTC
NA | TRBJ2-7 | TRBV10-1 | NA | CASTPGAGHDEQYF | TGCGCCAGCACCCCGGGGGCAGGGCATGACGAGCAGTACTTC
NA | TRBJ2-7 | TRBV5-4 | NA | CASSGLPRSYEQYF | TGTGCCAGCAGCGGACTCCCCCGCTCCTACGAGCAGTACTTC
TRBD2 | TRBJ2-3 | TRBV28 | NA | CASIRAGGDTQYF | TGTGCCAGCATTAGGGCGGGGGGAGATACGCAGTATTTT
NA | TRBJ2-5 | TRBV6-5 | NA | CASSSLKGLKETQYF | TGTGCCAGCAGTTCACTAAAGGGGTTGAAAGAGACCCAGTACTTC
NA | TRBJ1-5 | TRBV6-1 | once | CASSPEDGQPQHF | TGTGCCAGCAGTCCGGAGGATGGTCAGCCCCAGCATTTT
NA | TRBJ1-2 | TRBV27 | NA | CASRGGDGYTF | TGTGCCTCCAGAGGGGGGGACGGCTACACCTTC
NA | TRBJ2-7 | TRBV5-1 | NA | CASSLQGSSYEQYF | TGCGCCAGCAGCTTACAGGGTAGCTCCTACGAGCAGTACTTC
TRBD1 | TRBJ2-3 | TRBV27 | NA | CASRTGITDTQYF | TGTGCCAGCAGGACAGGGATTACAGATACGCAGTATTTT
NA | TRBJ2-3 | TRBV25-1 | NA | CATERDTDTQYF | TGTGCCACCGAGAGAGACACAGATACGCAGTATTTT
NA | TRBJ2-5 | TRBV13 | NA | CASSLGHRVGETQYF | TGTGCCAGCAGCTTAGGCCACAGGGTAGGGGAGACCCAGTACTTC
TRBD1 | TRBJ2-7 | TRBV5-1 | NA | CASSPTGVTIYEQYF | TGCGCCAGCAGCCCCACAGGGGTAACGATCTACGAGCAGTACTTC
TRBD2 | TRBJ2-7 | TRBV6-5 | NA | CASTKREGTYEQYF | TGTGCCAGCACTAAGCGGGAGGGGACCTACGAGCAGTACTTC
NA | TRBJ1-3 | TRBV18 | NA | CASSPAVSGNTIYF | TGTGCCAGCTCACCAGCGGTATCCGGAAACACCATATATTTT
NA | TRBJ2-1 | TRBV27 | NA | CASSLSGGGRGSYNEQFF | TGTGCCAGCAGTTTATCGGGGGGAGGTCGAGGCTCCTACAATGAGCAGTTCTTC
NA | TRBJ1-5 | TRBV7-2 | NA | CASSLGAGGIYSNQPQHF | TGTGCCAGCAGCTTAGGCGCAGGAGGGATCTATAGCAATCAGCCCCAGCATTTT
NA | TRBJ2-2 | TRBV10-2 | NA | CASSDPSGELFF | TGCGCCAGCAGTGACCCCAGCGGGGAGCTGTTTTTT
TRBD2 | TRBJ2-7 | TRBV7-2 | NA | CASSPQLRLAGAGSYEQYF | TGTGCCAGCAGCCCTCAGCTTCGACTAGCGGGAGCTGGGTCCTACGAGCAGTACTTC
TRBD1 | TRBJ1-1 | TRBV28 | NA | CASSETGLNTEAFF | TGTGCCAGCAGTGAGACAGGGTTGAACACTGAAGCTTTCTTT
NA | TRBJ2-7 | TRBV5-6 | NA | CASSLPGVGEQYF | TGTGCCAGCAGCCTGCCAGGGGTAGGCGAGCAGTACTTC
TRBD1 | TRBJ1-2 | TRBV18 | NA | CASSPPPGQGFPGYTF | TGTGCCAGCTCACCACCTCCGGGACAGGGCTTTCCTGGCTACACCTTC
TRBD1 | TRBJ1-1 | TRBV19 | NA | CASGDRGLRAFF | TGTGCCAGTGGGGACAGGGGGCTGAGAGCTTTCTTT
TRBD1 | TRBJ1-4 | TRBV4-1 | NA | CASSQGWTGLDGEKLFF | TGCGCCAGCAGCCAAGGCTGGACAGGCCTGGATGGAGAAAAACTGTTTTTT
NA | TRBJ2-1 | TRBV28 | NA | CASSFGQILPEQFF | TGTGCCAGCAGTTTCGGTCAGATTCTGCCTGAGCAGTTCTTC
NA | TRBJ2-1 | TRBV7-2 | NA | CASSLQTSDLNEQFF | TGTGCCAGCAGCTTGCAGACTAGTGATTTGAATGAGCAGTTCTTC
NA | TRBJ2-1 | TRBV11-2 | NA | CASSLVQMTVGGVDEQFF | TGTGCCAGCAGCTTAGTTCAGATGACAGTCGGGGGTGTCGATGAGCAGTTCTTC
TRBD2 | TRBJ2-1 | TRBV7-6 | NA | CASSWGSGRVTGNEQFF | TGTGCCAGCAGCTGGGGTAGCGGGAGGGTGACAGGTAATGAGCAGTTCTTC
NA | TRBJ2-1 | TRBV14 | NA | CASSHLGGVYNEQFF | TGTGCCAGCAGCCATCTTGGCGGGGTCTACAATGAGCAGTTCTTC
NA | TRBJ1-1 | TRBV2 | NA | CASSEARGNTEAFF | TGTGCCAGCAGTGAAGCGCGAGGGAACACTGAAGCTTTCTTT
NA | TRBJ2-4 | TRBV7-9 | once | CASSRYSPAKNIQYF | TGTGCCAGCAGTCGCTACTCCCCAGCCAAAAACATTCAGTACTTC
NA | TRBJ1-2 | TRBV4-3 | NA | CASSQQTPSNYGYTF | TGCGCCAGCAGCCAGCAGACACCTTCTAACTATGGCTACACCTTC
TRBD2 | TRBJ2-1 | TRBV6-4 | NA | CASTYLAGGGYNEQFF | TGTGCCAGCACCTACCTAGCGGGAGGGGGTTACAATGAGCAGTTCTTC
NA | TRBJ2-3 | TRBV6-4 | once | CASSAELASGAQYF | TGTGCCAGCAGTGCAGAACTAGCTTCCGGTGCGCAGTATTTT
NA | TRBJ2-7 | TRBV6-6 | NA | CASRGSSKQYF | TGTGCCAGCAGGGGTAGTAGCAAGCAGTACTTC
NA | TRBJ2-2 | TRBV7-8 | NA | CASSLLPRGTGELFF | TGTGCCAGCAGCTTACTCCCTCGGGGGACCGGGGAGCTGTTTTTT
NA | TRBJ2-1 | TRBV7-6 | NA | CASSFRQNNEQFF | TGTGCCAGCAGCTTCCGACAGAACAATGAGCAGTTCTTC
TRBD1 | TRBJ2-7 | TRBV5-1 | NA | CASSLGGTGNYEQYF | TGCGCCAGCAGCTTGGGAGGGACAGGGAACTACGAGCAGTACTTC
TRBD1 | TRBJ2-5 | TRBV19 | NA | CASRIGQGEETQYF | TGTGCCAGTAGGATCGGACAGGGGGAAGAGACCCAGTACTTC
TRBD2 | TRBJ2-2 | TRBV9 | NA | CASSVRVTSDTGELFF | TGTGCCAGCAGCGTACGAGTTACTAGCGACACCGGGGAGCTGTTTTTT
NA | TRBJ1-1 | TRBV14 | NA | CASSQVFGVTEAFF | TGTGCCAGCAGCCAAGTTTTTGGCGTCACTGAAGCTTTCTTT
NA | TRBJ2-6 | TRBV5-1 | NA | CASSSDSGLSSGANVLTF | TGCGCCAGCAGCTCGGACAGTGGACTTTCCTCTGGGGCCAACGTCCTGACTTTC
TRBD1 | TRBJ2-7 | TRBV28 | once | CATKGQGSYEQYF | TGTGCCACCAAGGGACAGGGCTCCTACGAGCAGTACTTC